This T cell receptor beta chain was sequenced during a study of cytomegalovirus exposure and HLA in healthy donors. Germline V gives CDR1 SGHRS, CDR2 YFSETQ. The ends lost 5 bases at V and 4 bases at J; junction bases unmatched: 9. CDR3 length: 14 residues. The primer mix had 60 Vbeta and 13 Jbeta primers. Assay: immunoSEQ multiplex PCR; the TCRdb copy retains only in-frame clones and omits some. The sample has more than 150,000 clones, more than 85% seen once. V is TRBV5-1 and J is TRBJ2-7, with 7 bases identical to TRBD2. The clonotype comes from a girl under two years old in good health and CMV-seronegative. The sequenced sample was PBMCs. The CDR3 region is CASRLAHGAYEQYF. For the CDR3, the DNA is TGCGCCAGCAGACTAGCGCATGGGGCTTACGAGCAGTACTTC.